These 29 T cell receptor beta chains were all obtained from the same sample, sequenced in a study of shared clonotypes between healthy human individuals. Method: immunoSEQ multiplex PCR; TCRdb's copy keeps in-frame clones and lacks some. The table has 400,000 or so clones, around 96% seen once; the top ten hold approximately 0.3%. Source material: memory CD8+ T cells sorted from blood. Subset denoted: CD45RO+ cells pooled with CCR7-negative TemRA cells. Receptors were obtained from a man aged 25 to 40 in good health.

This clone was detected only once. The DNA for the CDR3 is TGCGCCAGCAGCTTGGACGGGGGGGGCCGAAGGACTGAAGCTTTCTTT. Translating gives CASSLDGGGRRTEAFF. This chain joins TRBV5-1 and TRBJ1-1; possible D gene TRBD1, 6 bases. CDR1 is SGHRS and CDR2 is YFSETQ in the germline V gene. This CDR3 region has 16 residues. V was shortened by 0 bases and J by 5 bases, with 17 bases between the two germline ends.

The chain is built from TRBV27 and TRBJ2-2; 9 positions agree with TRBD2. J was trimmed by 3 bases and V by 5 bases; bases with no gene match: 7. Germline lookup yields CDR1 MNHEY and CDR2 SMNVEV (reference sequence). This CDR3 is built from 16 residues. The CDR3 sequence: CASSARLAEDTGELFF. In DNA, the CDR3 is TGTGCCAGCAGTGCCCGACTAGCGGAGGACACCGGGGAGCTGTTTTTT.

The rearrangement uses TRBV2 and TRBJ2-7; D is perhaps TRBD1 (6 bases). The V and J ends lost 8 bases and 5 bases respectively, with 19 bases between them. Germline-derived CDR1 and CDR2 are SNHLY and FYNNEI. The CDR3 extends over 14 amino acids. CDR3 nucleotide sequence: TGTGCCAGCGGGCGATTGAGTTCAGGGGACGAGCAGTACTTC. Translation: CASGRLSSGDEQYF.

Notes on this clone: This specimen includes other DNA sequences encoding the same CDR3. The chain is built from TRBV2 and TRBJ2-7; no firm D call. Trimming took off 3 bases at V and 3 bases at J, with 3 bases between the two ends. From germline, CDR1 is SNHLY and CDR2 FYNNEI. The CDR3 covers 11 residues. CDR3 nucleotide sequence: TGTGCCAGCAGTGAGGTCTACGAGCAGTACTTC. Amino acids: CASSEVYEQYF.

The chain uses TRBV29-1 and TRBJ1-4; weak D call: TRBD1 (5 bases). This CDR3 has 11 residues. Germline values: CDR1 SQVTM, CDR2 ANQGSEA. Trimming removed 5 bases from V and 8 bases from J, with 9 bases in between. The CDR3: CSVQRGEKLFF. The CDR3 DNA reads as TGCAGCGTTCAAAGGGGCGAAAAACTGTTTTTT.

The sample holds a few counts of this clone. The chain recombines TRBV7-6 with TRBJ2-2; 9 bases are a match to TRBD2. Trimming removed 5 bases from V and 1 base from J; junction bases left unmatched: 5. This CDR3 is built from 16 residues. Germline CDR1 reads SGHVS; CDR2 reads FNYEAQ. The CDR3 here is CASSARLAVNTGELFF. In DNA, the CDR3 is TGTGCCAGCAGCGCGAGACTAGCGGTGAACACCGGGGAGCTGTTTTTT.

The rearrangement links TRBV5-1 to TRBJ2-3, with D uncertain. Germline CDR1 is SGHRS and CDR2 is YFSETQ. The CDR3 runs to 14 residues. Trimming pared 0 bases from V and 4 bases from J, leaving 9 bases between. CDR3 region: CASSLEGIADTQYF. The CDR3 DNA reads TGCGCCAGCAGCTTGGAGGGTATCGCAGATACGCAGTATTTT.

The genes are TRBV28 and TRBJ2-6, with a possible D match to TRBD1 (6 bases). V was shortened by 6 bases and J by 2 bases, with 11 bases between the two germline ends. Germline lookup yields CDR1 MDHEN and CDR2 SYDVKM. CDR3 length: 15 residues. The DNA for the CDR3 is TGTGCCAGCAGAAAAAACAGGGCTGGGGCCAACGTCCTGACTTTC. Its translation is CASRKNRAGANVLTF.

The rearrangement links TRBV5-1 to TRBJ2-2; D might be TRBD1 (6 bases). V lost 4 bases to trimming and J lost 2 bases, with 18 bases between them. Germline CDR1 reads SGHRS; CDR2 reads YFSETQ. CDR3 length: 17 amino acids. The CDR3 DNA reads TGCGCCAGCAGCCCCGCCACAGGGTCTGGAAACACCGGGGAGCTGTTTTTT. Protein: CASSPATGSGNTGELFF.

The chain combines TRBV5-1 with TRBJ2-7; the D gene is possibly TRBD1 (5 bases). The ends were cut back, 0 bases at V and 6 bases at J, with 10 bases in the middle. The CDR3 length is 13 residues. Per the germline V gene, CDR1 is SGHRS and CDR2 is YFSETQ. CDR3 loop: CASSLGVRGEQYF. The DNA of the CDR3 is TGCGCCAGCAGCTTGGGGGTTAGGGGCGAGCAGTACTTC.

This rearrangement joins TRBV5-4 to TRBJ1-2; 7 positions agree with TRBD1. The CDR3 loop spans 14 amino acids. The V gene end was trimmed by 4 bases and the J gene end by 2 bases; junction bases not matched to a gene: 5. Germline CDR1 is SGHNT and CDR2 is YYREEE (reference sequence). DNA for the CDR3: TGTGCCAGCAGCCGGCCGGGACAGAACTATGGCTACACCTTC. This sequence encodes CASSRPGQNYGYTF.

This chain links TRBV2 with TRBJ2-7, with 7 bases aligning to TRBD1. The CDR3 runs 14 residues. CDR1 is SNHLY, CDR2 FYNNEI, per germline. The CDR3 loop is CAAKRDSPSWEQYF. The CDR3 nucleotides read TGTGCAGCAAAACGGGACAGCCCATCCTGGGAGCAGTACTTC.

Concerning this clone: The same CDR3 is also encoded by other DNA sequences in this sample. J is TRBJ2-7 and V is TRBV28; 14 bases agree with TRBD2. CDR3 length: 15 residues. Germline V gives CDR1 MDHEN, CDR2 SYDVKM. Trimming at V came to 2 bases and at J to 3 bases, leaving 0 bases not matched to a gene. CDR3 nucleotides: TGTGCCAGCAGTTTAGGGACTAGCGGGAGCTACGAGCAGTACTTC. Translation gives CASSLGTSGSYEQYF.

The CDR3 nucleotides are TGTGCCAGCAGTTACTCGTCCGGGACATCAGGCATGTTCTTC. Translation gives CASSYSSGTSGMFF. The V gene is TRBV6-5, the J gene TRBJ2-1; a possible D gene is TRBD1 (6 bases). Trimming removed 0 bases from V and 15 bases from J, with 18 bases in between. The CDR3 is 14 amino acids. Germline CDR1 is MNHEY and CDR2 is SVGAGI.

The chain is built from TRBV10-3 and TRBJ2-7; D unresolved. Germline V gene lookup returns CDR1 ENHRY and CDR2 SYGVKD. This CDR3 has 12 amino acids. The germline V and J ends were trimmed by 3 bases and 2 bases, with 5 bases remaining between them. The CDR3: CAISEKAYEQYF. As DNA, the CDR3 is TGTGCCATCAGTGAAAAGGCCTACGAGCAGTACTTC.

The CDR3 DNA follows: TGTGCCAGTAGTATCGAGGATCGGAGAAACACCATATATTTT. Translated, it gives CASSIEDRRNTIYF. V is TRBV19 and J is TRBJ1-3; no definite D call. Per the germline V gene, CDR1 is LNHDA and CDR2 is SQIVND (reference sequence). CDR3 length: 14 amino acids. Trimming removed 3 bases at V and 5 bases at J, with 11 bases between. Drawing the rest from reference TRBV19 and TRBJ1-3, the complete variable domain is DGGITQSPKYLFRKEGQNVTLSCEQNLNHDAMYWYRQDPGQGLRLIYYSQIVNDFQKGDIAEGYSVSREKKESFPLTVTSAQKNPTAFYLCASSIEDRRNTIYFGEGSWLTVV.

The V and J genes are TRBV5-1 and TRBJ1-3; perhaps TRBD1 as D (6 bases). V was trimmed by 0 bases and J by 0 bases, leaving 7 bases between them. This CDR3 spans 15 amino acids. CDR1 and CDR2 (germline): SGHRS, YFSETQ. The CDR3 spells CASSLAGVSGNTIYF. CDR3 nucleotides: TGCGCCAGCAGCTTGGCAGGGGTCTCTGGAAACACCATATATTTT.

CDR3 DNA: TGTGCCAGCAGTTACGGGACTAGCGGGGCCTACAATGAGCAGTTCTTC. Its translation: CASSYGTSGAYNEQFF. The V call is TRBV6-5, the J call TRBJ2-1; 13 bases agree with TRBD2. V lost 2 bases and J lost 2; bases outside the gene matches: 0. CDR3 length equals 16 residues. The germline CDR1 and CDR2 sequences are MNHEY and SVGAGI.

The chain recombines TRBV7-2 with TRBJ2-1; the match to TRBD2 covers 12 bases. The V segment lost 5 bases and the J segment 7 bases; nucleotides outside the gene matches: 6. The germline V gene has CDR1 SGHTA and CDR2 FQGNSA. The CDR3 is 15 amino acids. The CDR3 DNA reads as TGTGCCAGCAGCCTAAGGACTAGCGGGACAAATGAGCAGTTCTTC. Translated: CASSLRTSGTNEQFF.

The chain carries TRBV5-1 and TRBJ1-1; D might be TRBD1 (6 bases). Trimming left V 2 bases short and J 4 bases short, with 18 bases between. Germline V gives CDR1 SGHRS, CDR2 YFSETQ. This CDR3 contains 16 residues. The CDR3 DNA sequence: TGCGCCAGCAGCTTTAACGGGGGGCGGCCTCTCACTGAAGCTTTCTTT. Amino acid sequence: CASSFNGGRPLTEAFF.

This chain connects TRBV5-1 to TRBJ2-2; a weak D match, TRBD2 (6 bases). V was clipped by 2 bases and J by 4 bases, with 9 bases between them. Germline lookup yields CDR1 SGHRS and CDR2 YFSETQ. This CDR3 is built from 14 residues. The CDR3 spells CASSFAGLTGELFF. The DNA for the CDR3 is TGCGCCAGCAGCTTCGCGGGACTCACCGGGGAGCTGTTTTTT.

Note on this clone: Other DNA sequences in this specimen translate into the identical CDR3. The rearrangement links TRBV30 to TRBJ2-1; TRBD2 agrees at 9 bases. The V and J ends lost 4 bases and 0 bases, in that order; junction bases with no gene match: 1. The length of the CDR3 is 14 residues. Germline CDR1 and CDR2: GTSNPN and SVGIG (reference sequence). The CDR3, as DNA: TGTGCCTGGACTAGCGGGAACTCCTACAATGAGCAGTTCTTC. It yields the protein CAWTSGNSYNEQFF. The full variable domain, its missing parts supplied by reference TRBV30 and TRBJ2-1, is SQTIHQWPATLVQPVGSPLSLECTVEGTSNPNLYWYRQAAGRGLQLLFYSVGIGQISSEVPQNLSASRPQDRQFILSSKKLLLSDSGFYLCAWTSGNSYNEQFFGPGTRLTVL.

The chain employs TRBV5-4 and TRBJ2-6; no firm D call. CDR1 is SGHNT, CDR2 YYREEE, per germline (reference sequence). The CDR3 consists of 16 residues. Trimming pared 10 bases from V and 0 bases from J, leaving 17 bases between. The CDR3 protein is CAVAEKGDSGANVLTF. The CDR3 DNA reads TGTGCCGTCGCGGAGAAGGGCGACTCTGGGGCCAACGTCCTGACTTTC.

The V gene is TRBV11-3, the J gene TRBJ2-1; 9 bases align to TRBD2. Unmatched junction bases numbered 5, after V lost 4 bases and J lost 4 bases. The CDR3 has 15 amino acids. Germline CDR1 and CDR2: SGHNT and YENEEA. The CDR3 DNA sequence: TGTGCCAGCAGCTCAAGCGGGAGGTCTTACAATGAGCAGTTCTTC. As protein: CASSSSGRSYNEQFF. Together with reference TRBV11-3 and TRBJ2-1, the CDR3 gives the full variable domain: EAGVVQSPRYKIIEKKQPVAFWCNPISGHNTLYWYLQNLGQGPELLIRYENEEAVDDSQLPKDRFSAERLKGVDSTLKIQPAELGDSAVYLCASSSSGRSYNEQFFGPGTRLTVL.

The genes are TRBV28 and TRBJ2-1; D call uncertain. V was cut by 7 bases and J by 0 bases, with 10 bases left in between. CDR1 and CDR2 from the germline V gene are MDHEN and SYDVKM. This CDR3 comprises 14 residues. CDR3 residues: CASTDSSSYNEQFF. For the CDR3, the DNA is TGTGCCAGCACCGACTCCAGCTCCTACAATGAGCAGTTCTTC.

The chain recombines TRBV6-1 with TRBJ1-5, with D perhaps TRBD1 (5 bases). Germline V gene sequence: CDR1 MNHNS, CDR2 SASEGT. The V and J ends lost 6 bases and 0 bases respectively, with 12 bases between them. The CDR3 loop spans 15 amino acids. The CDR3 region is CASSAQVHSNQPQHF. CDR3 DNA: TGTGCCAGCAGCGCACAGGTACATAGCAATCAGCCCCAGCATTTT.

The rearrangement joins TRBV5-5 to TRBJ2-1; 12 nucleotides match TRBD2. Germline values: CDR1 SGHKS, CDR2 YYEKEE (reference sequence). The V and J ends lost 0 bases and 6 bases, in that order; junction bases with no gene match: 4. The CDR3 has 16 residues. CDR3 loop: CASSLGLAGGVNEQFF. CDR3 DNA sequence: TGTGCCAGCAGCTTGGGCCTAGCGGGAGGGGTCAATGAGCAGTTCTTC.

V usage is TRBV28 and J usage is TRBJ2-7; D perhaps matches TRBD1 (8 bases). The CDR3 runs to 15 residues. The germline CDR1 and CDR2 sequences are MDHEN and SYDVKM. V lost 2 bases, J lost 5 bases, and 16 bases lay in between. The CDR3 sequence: CASSLEATGGDEQYF. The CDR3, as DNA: TGTGCCAGCAGTTTAGAAGCCACAGGGGGGGACGAGCAGTACTTC.

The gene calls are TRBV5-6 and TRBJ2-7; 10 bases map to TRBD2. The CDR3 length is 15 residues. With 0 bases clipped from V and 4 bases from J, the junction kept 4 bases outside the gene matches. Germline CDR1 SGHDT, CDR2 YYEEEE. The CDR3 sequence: CASSLAVAGGYEQYF. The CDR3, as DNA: TGTGCCAGCAGCTTGGCGGTAGCGGGAGGTTACGAGCAGTACTTC.